Listed below are T cell receptor beta chains from one sample, sequenced in a study of vaccination effects on CD4 cells after COVID-19. Sequencing was performed with immunoSEQ multiplex PCR; in TCRdb, only in-frame clones are kept and a portion is missing. The sample lists under 70,000 clones; 70% to 85% were seen once. Their antigens are not known. This sample comprised CD4+ T cells from PBMCs cultured with HCoV-OC43 spike peptides, obtained before COVID-19 vaccination. All receptors derive from a human donor who received a COVID-19 vaccine. Each CDR3 is given with its conserved first and last residue. D genes are given only for firm matches. Some rows mark clone size as missing; the rest say once, few, many or name a class of expanded clone.

TRBJ2-2 | NA | NA | TRBV5-4 | TGTGCCAGCAGGCCGGCGAACACCGGGGAGCTGTTTTTT | CASRPANTGELFF
TRBJ1-2 | NA | NA | TRBV7-2 | TGTGCCAGCAGCCATGGACAGACGCCTACTAACTATGGCTACACCTTC | CASSHGQTPTNYGYTF
TRBJ2-5 | NA | TRBD1 | TRBV30 | TGTGCCTGGAGTGCCCTCCTGACAGGGATCCAAGAGACCCAGTACTTC | CAWSALLTGIQETQYF
TRBJ2-3 | NA | TRBD2 | TRBV28 | TGTGCCAGCAGTTTTTTCGGGGGGGTCACAGATACGCAGTATTTT | CASSFFGGVTDTQYF
TRBJ1-2 | NA | NA | TRBV18 | TGTGCCAGCTCACCACCCCAGACCCTTGGCTATGGCTACACCTTC | CASSPPQTLGYGYTF
TRBJ1-1 | NA | NA | TRBV4-3 | TGCGCCAGCAGCACGCAGAGAAGGGGCGGCACTGAAGCTTTCTTT | CASSTQRRGGTEAFF
TRBJ2-4 | NA | NA | TRBV29-1 | TGCAGCGTTGAAGATCCCTTATCTCGGAGCATTCAGTACTTC | CSVEDPLSRSIQYF
TRBJ1-6 | NA | NA | TRBV28 | TGTGCCAGCAGCTCCGATTGGGCCCGTGGTCACTTT | CASSSDWARGHF
TRBJ1-5 | NA | NA | TRBV21-1 | TGTGCCAGCAGCTCCCCAAGCGGGGGGCGCGATCAGCCCCAGCATTTT | CASSSPSGGRDQPQHF
TRBJ2-3 | NA | NA | TRBV15 | TGTGCCACCAGCAAATCGGGGAGGCCCCCAGATACGCAGTATTTT | CATSKSGRPPDTQYF
TRBJ1-5 | NA | NA | TRBV27 | TGTGCCAGCAGGTCACCGGGACCGAGCAATCAGCCCCAGCATTTT | CASRSPGPSNQPQHF
TRBJ2-3 | NA | TRBD2 | TRBV5-4 | TGTGCCAGCAGCTTTTCTAGCGGGGCCCCAGATACGCAGTATTTT | CASSFSSGAPDTQYF
TRBJ2-5 | NA | NA | TRBV7-9 | TGTGCCAGCAGTCCCGACTGGATCCAAGAGACCCAGTACTTC | CASSPDWIQETQYF
TRBJ1-5 | few | TRBD1 | TRBV6-1 | TGTGCCAGCAGTGTCTTTCGAGGGGGCGACAATCAGCCCCAGCATTTT | CASSVFRGGDNQPQHF
TRBJ1-4 | NA | NA | TRBV28 | TGTGCCGGGTCTGGGGGGAACTCTAATGAAAAACTGTTTTTT | CAGSGGNSNEKLFF
TRBJ2-3 | once | NA | TRBV12-3/TRBV12-4 | TGTGCCAGCAGTTTTAGCACAGATACGCAGTATTTT | CASSFSTDTQYF
TRBJ1-1 | few | NA | TRBV6-6 | TGTGCCAGCAAGGACACTGAAGCTTTCTTT | CASKDTEAFF
TRBJ2-5 | NA | NA | TRBV5-1 | TGCGCCAGCAGCTTGGGTCCAGCACAAGAGACCCAGTACTTC | CASSLGPAQETQYF
TRBJ1-1 | NA | NA | TRBV6-5 | TGTGCCAGCAGTTACTCCCGGGTCTTCACTGAAGCTTTCTTT | CASSYSRVFTEAFF
TRBJ1-1 | NA | NA | TRBV5-1 | TGCGCCAGCAGCTTGGGGCGGGGGGGGACTGAAGCTTTCTTT | CASSLGRGGTEAFF
TRBJ2-2 | NA | TRBD2 | TRBV6-6 | TGTGCCAGCAGTCCTATGACTAGCGGGGGGGCCTGGGTCGGGGAGCTGTTTTTT | CASSPMTSGGAWVGELFF
TRBJ1-5 | NA | NA | TRBV5-1 | TGCGCCAGCAGCGTGATAGGCGGGCAGCCCCAGCATTTT | CASSVIGGQPQHF
TRBJ2-1 | NA | NA | TRBV21-1 | TGTGCCAGCAGCATAGGCCACCAATACAATGAGCAGTTCTTC | CASSIGHQYNEQFF
TRBJ2-2 | NA | NA | TRBV18 | TGTGCCAGCTCACCACGAGGAGGGGCGAACACCGGGGAGCTGTTTTTT | CASSPRGGANTGELFF
TRBJ2-6 | NA | NA | TRBV19 | TGTGCCAGTAGTAGACAGGTCTCTGGGGCCAACGTCCTGACTTTC | CASSRQVSGANVLTF
TRBJ2-5 | NA | NA | TRBV7-2 | TGTGCCAGCAGCCCCCGGTGGCGGGGGCCGAGAGAGACCCAGTACTTC | CASSPRWRGPRETQYF
TRBJ1-6 | NA | TRBD1 | TRBV4-3 | TGCGCCAGCAGCCAAAATACAGGGGAATCACCCCTCCACTTT | CASSQNTGESPLHF
TRBJ2-2 | NA | NA | TRBV5-1 | TGCGCCAGCACAATAGACACCTACACCGGGGAGCTGTTTTTT | CASTIDTYTGELFF
TRBJ2-1 | NA | TRBD2 | TRBV7-2 | TGTGCCAGCAGCTCGGGACTAGCGGGGGGCAATGAGCAGTTCTTC | CASSSGLAGGNEQFF
TRBJ2-5 | NA | TRBD1 | TRBV6-5 | TGTGCCAGCACCCCGCCGGGACAGGAGACCCAGTACTTC | CASTPPGQETQYF
TRBJ2-5 | NA | TRBD1 | TRBV9 | TGTGCCAGCAGCGAGGGGGGATTGGGTCAGGGGGCCTCGGAGACCCAGTACTTC | CASSEGGLGQGASETQYF
TRBJ2-6 | NA | NA | TRBV9 | TGTGCCAGCAGCCAAGCCTTCTCCTCTGGGGCCAACGTCCTGACTTTC | CASSQAFSSGANVLTF
TRBJ2-5 | NA | NA | TRBV19 | TGTGCCAGTAACCAAAGGACAGACGTTCAAGAGACCCAGTACTTC | CASNQRTDVQETQYF
TRBJ2-6 | NA | NA | TRBV24-1 | TGTGCCACCAGTGCGGCTGGGGCCAACGTCCTGACTTTC | CATSAAGANVLTF
TRBJ2-3 | NA | NA | TRBV28 | TGTGCCAGCAGTCCTAACCTAAGCACAGATACGCAGTATTTT | CASSPNLSTDTQYF